The next 18 T cell receptor beta chains were all read from a single sample in a study of CD8 T cells in Susac syndrome (dated by TCRdb to the late 2010s). Libraries were built with the immunoSEQ multiplex PCR assay. RNA was extracted with the RNeasy kit and roughly 0.5 to 1 ug was reverse transcribed using random hexamers. TCRdb trimmed the raw reads at Q25, called clones with MiXCR and kept productive beta chains. When rows share a CDR3 protein, they turn into one entry using the most common DNA and genes. Within this sample are approximately 150,000 distinct CDR3 sequences, with roughly 94% of them counted one time only. The ten largest make up 0.084% of the sample. Input material: CD4+ T cells from PBMCs. Receptors were obtained from a human donor in good health.

The genes are TRBV19 and TRBJ1-2; D not certain. V lost 2 bases and J 7 bases, leaving 11 bases between the germline ends. The germline gives CDR1 LNHDA, CDR2 SQIVND (reference sequence). This CDR3 is built from 13 residues. The CDR3 nucleotides are TGTGCCAGTAGTATATGGGCCGTGGGTGGCTACACCTTC. Its translation: CASSIWAVGGYTF.

Only one count was recorded for this clonotype. This chain links TRBV10-3 with TRBJ1-2; the D is unclear. Germline V gene data show CDR1 as ENHRY and CDR2 as SYGVKD. The germline V and J ends were trimmed by 1 base and 6 bases, with 6 bases remaining between them. This CDR3 is 12 amino acids long. The CDR3 sequence: CAISEFVDGYTF. The CDR3, as DNA: TGTGCCATCAGTGAGTTCGTCGATGGCTACACCTTC.

This rearrangement joins TRBV4-1 to TRBJ2-3; 7 bases fit TRBD1. Trimming removed 3 bases from V and 5 bases from J; junction bases left unmatched: 11. CDR1 MGHRA and CDR2 YSYEKL come from the germline V gene. The CDR3 is made up of 16 amino acids. CDR3 in DNA: TGCGCCAGCAGCCATATGGGGAAGGGGGCAGGAGATACGCAGTATTTT. It codes for CASSHMGKGAGDTQYF.

The chain links TRBV7-2 to TRBJ2-3, with D possibly being TRBD1 (5 bases). CDR1 is SGHTA and CDR2 is FQGNSA in the germline V gene. Deletions cut 2 bases from V and 8 bases from J, with 11 bases between. The CDR3 is 13 residues long. The CDR3 nucleotides are TGTGCCAGCAGCTTAATAGGGCAGGGTACGCAGTATTTT. Translated, it gives CASSLIGQGTQYF.

This clonotype was recorded only once. The genes are TRBV20-1 and TRBJ2-2; unclear D gene. Trimming removed 1 base from V and 4 bases from J, with 13 bases in between. The CDR3 consists of 15 residues. Germline CDR1 reads DFQATT; CDR2 reads SNEGSKA (reference sequence). The CDR3, as DNA: TGCAGTGCTAGAGCTAAGACGTGGGGCACCGGGGAGCTGTTTTTT. Translating it yields CSARAKTWGTGELFF.

The J gene is TRBJ2-4, the V gene TRBV12-3 or TRBV12-4; tentative D call: TRBD1 (5 bases). The V and J ends lost 3 bases and 5 bases respectively, with 11 bases between them. This CDR3 is 14 amino acids long. The CDR3 nucleotides are TGTGCCAGCAGTTTCCAGGGATCCCAAAACATTCAGTACTTC. Translating gives CASSFQGSQNIQYF.

The chain uses TRBV27 and TRBJ2-5; tentatively, D is TRBD2 (6 bases). Deletions cut 0 bases from V and 1 base from J, with 12 bases between. Germline CDR1 and CDR2: MNHEY and SMNVEV (reference sequence). The CDR3 loop spans 16 amino acids. The CDR3: CASSLSPGTFQETQYF. In DNA form, the CDR3 reads TGTGCCAGCAGTTTATCGCCAGGGACTTTCCAAGAGACCCAGTACTTC.

This sequence joins TRBV7-2 and TRBJ2-7; D perhaps matches TRBD2 (6 bases). Per the germline V gene, CDR1 is SGHTA and CDR2 is FQGNSA. The V end was cut by 4 bases, the J end by 0 bases, with 13 bases between. The CDR3 totals 15 residues. CDR3: CASSYLAESSYEQYF. CDR3 bases: TGTGCCAGCAGCTATTTAGCGGAGAGCTCCTACGAGCAGTACTTC.

The CDR3 here is CASSFVLGDTQYF. CDR3 sequence (DNA): TGTGCCAGCAGCTTTGTCCTAGGGGATACGCAGTATTTT. The genes are TRBV5-6 and TRBJ2-3, with no clear D. V gave up 2 bases and J gave up 6 bases, with 10 bases separating them. Germline V gene lookup returns CDR1 SGHDT and CDR2 YYEEEE. This CDR3 is 13 amino acids long.

The chain couples TRBV19 to TRBJ1-5; the D gene is possibly TRBD1 (5 bases). This CDR3 spans 16 amino acids. CDR1 and CDR2 (germline): LNHDA, SQIVND (reference sequence). The ends were cut back, 9 bases at V and 7 bases at J, with 25 bases in the middle. The CDR3 region has the DNA TGTGCCAGCCGGGACCCTCAGTGGTTGGTTGAACAGCCCCAGCATTTT. Its protein is CASRDPQWLVEQPQHF.

The chain couples TRBV6-5 to TRBJ2-3; TRBD2 is a possible D gene (6 bases). V was cut by 6 bases and J by 1 base, with 11 bases left in between. CDR1 is MNHEY, CDR2 SVGAGI, per germline. CDR3 length: 14 amino acids. CDR3: CASRTSSGTDTQYF. CDR3 bases: TGTGCCAGCAGGACCTCTAGCGGCACAGATACGCAGTATTTT.

The rearrangement joins TRBV28 to TRBJ2-5; 9 nucleotides agree with TRBD2. This CDR3 region has 15 residues. CDR1 and CDR2 (germline): MDHEN, SYDVKM. V lost 3 bases, J lost 2 bases, and 4 bases stayed unmatched. The CDR3 nucleotides are TGTGCCAGCAGTTTGTTCCTAGCGGGACAAGAGACCCAGTACTTC. This gives the protein CASSLFLAGQETQYF.

The CDR3 protein is CASSAASGETQYF. CDR3 nucleotide sequence: TGTGCCAGCAGCGCGGCTTCGGGAGAGACCCAGTACTTC. The chain employs TRBV9 and TRBJ2-5; D is ambiguous. Trimming removed 3 bases at V and 4 bases at J, with 10 bases between. CDR3 length: 13 residues. Germline values: CDR1 SGDLS, CDR2 YYNGEE. Full variable domain (missing parts from reference TRBV9 and TRBJ2-5): DSGVTQTPKHLITATGQRVTLRCSPRSGDLSVYWYQQSLDQGLQFLIQYYNGEERAKGNILERFSAQQFPDLHSELNLSSLELGDSALYFCASSAASGETQYFGPGTRLLVL.

V and J are TRBV3-1 and TRBJ1-2; possibly TRBD1 for D (6 bases). Germline V CDR1 and CDR2: LGHDT, YNNKEL (reference sequence). Trimming left V 6 bases short and J 12 bases short, with 20 bases between. This CDR3 comprises 13 residues. CDR3 loop: CASSRGTIGGHTF. The CDR3 DNA sequence: TGTGCCAGCAGTCGAGGGACAATAGGGGGTCACACCTTC.

This sequence joins TRBV3-1 and TRBJ2-2; the D is unclear. The CDR3 loop spans 14 amino acids. The V end was cut by 3 bases, the J end by 4 bases, with 9 bases between. Germline assignment: CDR1 LGHDT and CDR2 YNNKEL (reference sequence). CDR3 amino acids: CASSQEIGTGELFF. CDR3 sequence (DNA): TGTGCCAGCAGCCAGGAGATAGGCACCGGGGAGCTGTTTTTT.

V usage is TRBV27 and J usage is TRBJ2-7; weak D call: TRBD2 (6 bases). The CDR3 length is 15 residues. CDR1 is MNHEY, CDR2 SMNVEV, per germline (reference sequence). The ends were cut back, 8 bases at V and 4 bases at J, with 21 bases in the middle. CDR3 loop: CASQFVFSGHYEQYF. The DNA of the CDR3 is TGTGCCAGCCAGTTTGTTTTTAGCGGCCATTACGAGCAGTACTTC.

The chain recombines TRBV24-1 with TRBJ2-1, with 13 bases lining up with TRBD2. Trimming took 3 bases from V and 4 from J; bases not matched to a gene: 5. Per the germline V gene, CDR1 is KGHDR and CDR2 is SFDVKD. This CDR3 contains 17 residues. CDR3 in DNA: TGTGCCACCAGTGATCCCGGGACTAGCGGGACGTACAATGAGCAGTTCTTC. Its protein is CATSDPGTSGTYNEQFF.

The chain joins TRBV30 to TRBJ1-1; TRBD1 aligns across 7 bases. The J segment lost 1 base and the V segment lost 4 bases, leaving 9 bases of the junction unmatched. The CDR3 contains 15 residues. Germline CDR1 reads GTSNPN; CDR2 reads SVGIG (reference sequence). The DNA for the CDR3 is TGTGCCTGGACCTCGGGACAGACGACGAACACTGAAGCTTTCTTT. Its translation is CAWTSGQTTNTEAFF.